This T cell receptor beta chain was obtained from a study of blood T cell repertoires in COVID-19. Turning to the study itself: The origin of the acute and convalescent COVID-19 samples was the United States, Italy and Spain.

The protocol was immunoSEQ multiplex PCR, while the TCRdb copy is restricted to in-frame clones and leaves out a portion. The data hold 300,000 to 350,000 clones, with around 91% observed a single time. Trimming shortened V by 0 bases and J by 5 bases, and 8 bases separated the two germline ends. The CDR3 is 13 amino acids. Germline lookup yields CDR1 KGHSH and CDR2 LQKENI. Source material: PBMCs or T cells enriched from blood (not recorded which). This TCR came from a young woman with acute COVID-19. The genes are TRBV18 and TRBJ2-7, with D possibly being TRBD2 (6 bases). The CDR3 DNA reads TGTGCCAGCTCACCACCTGGACTACACGAGCAGTACTTC. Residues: CASSPPGLHEQYF.